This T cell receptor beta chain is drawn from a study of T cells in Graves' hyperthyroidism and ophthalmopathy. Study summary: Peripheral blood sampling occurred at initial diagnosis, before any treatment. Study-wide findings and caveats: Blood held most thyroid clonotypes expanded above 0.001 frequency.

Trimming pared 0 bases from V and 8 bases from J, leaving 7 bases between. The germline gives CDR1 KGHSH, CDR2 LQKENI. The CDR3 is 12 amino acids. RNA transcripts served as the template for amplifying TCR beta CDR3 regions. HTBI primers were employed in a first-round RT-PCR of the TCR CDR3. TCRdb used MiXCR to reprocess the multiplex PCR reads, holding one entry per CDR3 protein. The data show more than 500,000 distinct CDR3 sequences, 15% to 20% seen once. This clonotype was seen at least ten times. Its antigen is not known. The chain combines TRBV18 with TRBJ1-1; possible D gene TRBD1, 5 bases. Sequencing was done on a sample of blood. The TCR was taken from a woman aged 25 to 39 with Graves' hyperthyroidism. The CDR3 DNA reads TGTGCCAGCTCACCACCGAACAGGGAAGCTTTCTTT. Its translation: CASSPPNREAFF.